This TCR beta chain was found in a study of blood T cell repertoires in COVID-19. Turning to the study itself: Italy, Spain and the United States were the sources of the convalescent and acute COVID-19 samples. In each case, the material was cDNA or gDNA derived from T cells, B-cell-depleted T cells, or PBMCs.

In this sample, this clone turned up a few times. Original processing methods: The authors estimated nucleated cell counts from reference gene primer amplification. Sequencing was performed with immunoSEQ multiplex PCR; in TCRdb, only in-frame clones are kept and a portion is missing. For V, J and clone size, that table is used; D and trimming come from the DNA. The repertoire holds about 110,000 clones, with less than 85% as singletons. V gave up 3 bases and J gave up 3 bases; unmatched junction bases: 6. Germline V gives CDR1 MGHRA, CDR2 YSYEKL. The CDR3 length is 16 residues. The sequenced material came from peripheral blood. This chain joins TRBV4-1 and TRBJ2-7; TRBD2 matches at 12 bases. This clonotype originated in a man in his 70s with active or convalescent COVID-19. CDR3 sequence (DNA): TGCGCCAGCAGCCAGACTAGCGGGAGAATAGGCTACGAGCAGTACTTC. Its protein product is CASSQTSGRIGYEQYF.